These 15 T cell receptor beta chains were all obtained from the same sample, sequenced in a study of read filtering for tumor transcriptome and immune sequencing (dated by TCRdb to about 2020). The sample was run on an Illumina HiSeq 4000. Starting from around 420 ng RNA, TCR libraries were constructed with the Immunoverse kit using molecular barcoded adaptors that cover the alpha/delta and beta/gamma chains. TCRdb took the public reads, trimmed them with fastp at Q25, ran MiXCR for clone calling and kept in-frame beta chains. Rows matching on CDR3 protein sequence are summarized as one entry with the most common DNA and genes. This sample holds more than 100,000 distinct CDR3 sequences; around 13% were observed only once. Around 10% of the sample lies in the top ten. The sample was a population of CD138-negative cells sorted from bone marrow. This specimen's cell subset or site label, interpreted: bone marrow mononuclear cells depleted of CD138+ plasma/myeloma cells by negative magnetic selection. These receptors all stem from a donor at least 40 years old with multiple myeloma.

This clonotype has more than one count but fewer than ten. This may come from a read error, since a much larger clone is one base off. The J gene is TRBJ2-3, the V gene TRBV3-1; D is unresolved. The CDR3 spans 12 residues. Deletions cut 2 bases from V and 0 bases from J, with 0 bases between. The germline V gene has CDR1 LGHDT and CDR2 YNNKEL (reference sequence). CDR3 nucleotide sequence: TGTGCCAGCAGCCAAAGCACAGATACGCAGTATTTT. Its protein is CASSQSTDTQYF.

This clonotype was counted at least ten times. The gene calls are TRBV10-2 and TRBJ1-1; perhaps TRBD1 as D (6 bases). V gave up 6 bases and J gave up 5 bases, with 16 bases separating them. The germline V gene has CDR1 WSHSY and CDR2 SAAADI. The CDR3 sequence is 14 residues long. The CDR3 nucleotides are TGCGCCAGCAGCACAACAGGGTTCGATACTGAAGCTTTCTTT. Translation gives CASSTTGFDTEAFF.

This clonotype was seen at least ten times. V gene TRBV15 combines with J gene TRBJ2-7; D is unclear. The germline V and J ends were trimmed by 0 bases and 0 bases, with 12 bases remaining between them. The CDR3 is made up of 16 amino acids. Germline assignment: CDR1 LNHNV and CDR2 YYDKDF (reference sequence). The CDR3 is CATSRDNRDSSYEQYF. CDR3 bases: TGTGCCACCAGCAGAGACAACAGAGATAGCTCCTACGAGCAGTACTTC.

The sample holds many counts of this clonotype. The rearrangement uses TRBV12-3 or TRBV12-4 and TRBJ1-5; 9 nucleotides match TRBD1. V gave up 3 bases and J gave up 6 bases; unmatched junction bases: 12. The CDR3 runs to 17 residues. CDR3 loop: CASSFQTGTGRPQPQHF. The CDR3 DNA reads TGTGCCAGCAGTTTCCAAACCGGGACAGGGCGGCCTCAGCCCCAGCATTTT.

This clonotype was seen repeatedly, ten times or more. The rearrangement joins TRBV3-2 to TRBJ2-1; the D call TRBD2 from the table was never checked on the DNA. TRBV3-2 represents a pseudogene. There are 15 residues in the CDR3. The CDR3 DNA reads TGTGCCAGCAGCCAAGAAGCGGGAGGGCCCGATGAGCAGTTCTTC. Translation gives CASSQEAGGPDEQFF.

This chain links TRBV5-1 with TRBJ1-2; 7 nucleotides agree with TRBD1. V lost 0 bases to trimming and J lost 4 bases; unmatched junction nucleotides: 9. Germline CDR1 is SGHRS and CDR2 is YFSETQ. The CDR3 has 16 residues. CDR3: CASSLAGTVAFYGYTF. The CDR3, as DNA: TGCGCCAGCAGCTTGGCCGGGACAGTAGCCTTCTATGGCTACACCTTC.

This clonotype has at least ten counts. This chain uses TRBV6-5 with TRBJ1-1; no clear D. V was pared by 5 bases and J by 4 bases, with 17 bases between. Germline lookup yields CDR1 MNHEY and CDR2 SVGAGI. The CDR3 runs to 15 residues. CDR3 DNA: TGTGCCAGCAGTAAAGGCCAAACCCAGGCCACTGAAGCTTTCTTT. Translating gives CASSKGQTQATEAFF.

This clonotype was recorded many times. This chain uses TRBV15 with TRBJ2-3, with TRBD2 matching over 9 bases. Germline V gene sequence: CDR1 LNHNV, CDR2 YYDKDF (reference sequence). The CDR3 is 15 amino acids. Germline trimming cut 2 bases from V and 7 bases from J; bases unmatched to any gene: 7. The CDR3 reads CATSRPTGLAYTQYF. CDR3 bases: TGTGCCACCAGCAGACCTACGGGACTAGCATATACGCAGTATTTT.

This clonotype appeared many times. This chain joins TRBV29-1 and TRBJ2-1; 9 bases agree with TRBD2. There are 14 residues in the CDR3. Germline V gene data show CDR1 as SQVTM and CDR2 as ANQGSEA. J was trimmed by 6 bases and V by 2 bases; bases with no gene match: 5. This CDR3 reads CSVERRLAANEQFF. The DNA for the CDR3 is TGCAGCGTTGAAAGGCGACTAGCGGCCAATGAGCAGTTCTTC.

This clonotype was observed many times. The chain has TRBV6-1 and TRBJ2-3; 9 bases align to TRBD2. The V gene end was trimmed by 1 base and the J gene end by 6 bases; junction bases not matched to a gene: 8. The CDR3 sequence is 16 residues long. Germline V gene data show CDR1 as MNHNS and CDR2 as SASEGT. The CDR3 spells CASSEEVAGESDTQYF. CDR3 DNA: TGTGCCAGCAGTGAAGAGGTAGCGGGAGAATCCGATACGCAGTATTTT.

This clonotype appeared many times. The genes are TRBV7-2 and TRBJ2-5, with 9 bases that match TRBD2. This CDR3 is 15 amino acids long. The germline V gene has CDR1 SGHTA and CDR2 FQGNSA. The V gene end was trimmed by 5 bases and the J gene end by 2 bases; junction bases not matched to a gene: 6. The CDR3 region is CASSTWTSVQETQYF. As DNA, the CDR3 is TGTGCCAGCAGCACCTGGACTAGCGTGCAAGAGACCCAGTACTTC.

The V call is TRBV12-3 or TRBV12-4, the J call TRBJ1-3, with 10 bases fitting TRBD1. V lost 5 bases, J lost 2 bases, and 6 bases stayed unmatched. CDR3 length equals 16 residues. CDR3 in DNA: TGTGCCAGCAGTGCCCGGGACAGGGGCGCTGGAAACACCATATATTTT. This sequence encodes CASSARDRGAGNTIYF.

On this clonotype itself: A read error may be the cause here, since a much bigger clone is one base away. The gene calls are TRBV28 and TRBJ1-1; 8 bases match TRBD1. Germline CDR1 and CDR2: MDHEN and SYDVKM. The CDR3 is made up of 14 amino acids. The CDR3 loop is CACSPPGRGREAFF. The CDR3 nucleotides read TGTGCCTGCAGTCCACCGGGCAGGGGGCGTGAAGCTTTCTTT.

Ten or more counts support this clonotype. This chain links TRBV12-3 or TRBV12-4 with TRBJ2-1, with TRBD2 identical over 8 bases. The trim removed 7 bases at V and 6 bases at J, leaving 11 bases unmatched. CDR3 length equals 15 residues. The CDR3 loop is CASTRARGLGNEQFF. The CDR3 nucleotides are TGTGCCAGCACTAGGGCTAGGGGACTAGGCAATGAGCAGTTCTTC.

This clonotype showed up many times. V is TRBV3-1 and J is TRBJ2-1, with D perhaps TRBD2 (6 bases). The V end lost 4 bases, the J end lost 6 bases, and 22 bases lay between the germline ends. CDR1 and CDR2 (germline): LGHDT, YNNKEL (reference sequence). The CDR3 sequence is 17 residues long. The CDR3 is CASSPEGLAGTGNEQFF. CDR3 DNA sequence: TGTGCCAGCAGCCCAGAAGGGTTGGCGGGGACTGGCAATGAGCAGTTCTTC.